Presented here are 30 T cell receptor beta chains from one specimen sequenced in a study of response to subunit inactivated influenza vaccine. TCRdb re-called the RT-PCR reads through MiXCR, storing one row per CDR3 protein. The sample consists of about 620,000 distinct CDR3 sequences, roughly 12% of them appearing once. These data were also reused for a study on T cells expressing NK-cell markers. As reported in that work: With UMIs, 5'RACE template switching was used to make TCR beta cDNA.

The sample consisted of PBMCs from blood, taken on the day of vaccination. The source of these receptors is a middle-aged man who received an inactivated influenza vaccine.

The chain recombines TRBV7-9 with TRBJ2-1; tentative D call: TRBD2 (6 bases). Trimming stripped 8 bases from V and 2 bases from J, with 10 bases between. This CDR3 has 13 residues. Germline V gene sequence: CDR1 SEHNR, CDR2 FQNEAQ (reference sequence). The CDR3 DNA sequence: TGTGCCAGCGGTAGCGGTGCCTACAATGAGCAGTTCTTC. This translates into CASGSGAYNEQFF.

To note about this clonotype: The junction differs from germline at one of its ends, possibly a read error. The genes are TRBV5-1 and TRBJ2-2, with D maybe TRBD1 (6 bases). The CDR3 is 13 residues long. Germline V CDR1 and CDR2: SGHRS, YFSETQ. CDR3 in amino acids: CASSTGNTEELFF. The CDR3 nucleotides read TGCGCCAGCAGCACAGGGAACACCGAGGAGCTGTTTTTT.

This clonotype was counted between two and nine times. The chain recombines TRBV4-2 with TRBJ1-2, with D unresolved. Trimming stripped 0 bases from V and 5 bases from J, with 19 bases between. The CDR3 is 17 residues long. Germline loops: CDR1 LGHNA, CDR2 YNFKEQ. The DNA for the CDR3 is TGTGCCAGCAGCCAAGATACGACGGGGTCTGCGGGGTATGGCTACACCTTC. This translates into CASSQDTTGSAGYGYTF.

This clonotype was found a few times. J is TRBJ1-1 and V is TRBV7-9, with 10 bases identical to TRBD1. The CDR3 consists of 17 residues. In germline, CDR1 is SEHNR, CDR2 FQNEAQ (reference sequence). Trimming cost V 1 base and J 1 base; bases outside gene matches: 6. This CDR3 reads CASSLVPGTGANTEAFF. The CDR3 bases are TGTGCCAGCAGCTTAGTGCCCGGGACAGGGGCGAACACTGAAGCTTTCTTT.

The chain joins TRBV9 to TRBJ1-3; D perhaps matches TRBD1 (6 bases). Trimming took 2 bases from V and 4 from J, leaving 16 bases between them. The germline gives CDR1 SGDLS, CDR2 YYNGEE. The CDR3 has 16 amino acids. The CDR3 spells CASSVNGGSRGNTIYF. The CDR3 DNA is TGTGCCAGCAGCGTGAATGGGGGCTCGCGAGGAAACACCATATATTTT. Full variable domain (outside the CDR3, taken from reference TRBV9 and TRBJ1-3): DSGVTQTPKHLITATGQRVTLRCSPRSGDLSVYWYQQSLDQGLQFLIQYYNGEERAKGNILERFSAQQFPDLHSELNLSSLELGDSALYFCASSVNGGSRGNTIYFGEGSWLTVV.

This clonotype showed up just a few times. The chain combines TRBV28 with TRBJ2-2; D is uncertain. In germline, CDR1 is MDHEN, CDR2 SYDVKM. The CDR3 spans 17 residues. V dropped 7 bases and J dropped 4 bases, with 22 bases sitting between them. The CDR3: CASTWARLFSATGELFF. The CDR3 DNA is TGTGCCAGCACTTGGGCCCGCCTTTTTTCGGCCACCGGGGAGCTGTTTTTT.

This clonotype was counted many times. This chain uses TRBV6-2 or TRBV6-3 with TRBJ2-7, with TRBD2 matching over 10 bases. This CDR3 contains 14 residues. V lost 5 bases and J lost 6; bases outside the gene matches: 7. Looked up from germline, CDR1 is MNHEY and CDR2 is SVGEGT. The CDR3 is CASSRGTSVGEQYF. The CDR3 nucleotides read TGTGCCAGCAGTCGCGGGACTAGCGTTGGCGAGCAGTACTTC.

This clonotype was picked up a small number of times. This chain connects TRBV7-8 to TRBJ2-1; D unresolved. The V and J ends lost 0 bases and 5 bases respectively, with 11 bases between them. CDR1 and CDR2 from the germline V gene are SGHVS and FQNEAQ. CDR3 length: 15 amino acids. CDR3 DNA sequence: TGTGCCAGCAGCTTAGCGGTCGGCGGTAACAATGAGCAGTTCTTC. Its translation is CASSLAVGGNNEQFF.

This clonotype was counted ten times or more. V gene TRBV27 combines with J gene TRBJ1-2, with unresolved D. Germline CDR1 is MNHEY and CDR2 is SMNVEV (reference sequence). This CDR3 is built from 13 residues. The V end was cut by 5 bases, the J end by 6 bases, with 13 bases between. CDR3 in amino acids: CASSADLLDGYTF. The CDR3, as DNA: TGTGCCAGCAGTGCAGACTTGTTGGATGGCTACACCTTC.

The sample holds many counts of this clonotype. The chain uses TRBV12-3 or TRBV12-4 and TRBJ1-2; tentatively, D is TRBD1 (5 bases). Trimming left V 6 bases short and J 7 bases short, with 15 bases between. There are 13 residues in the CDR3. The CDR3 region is CASSPPRRGGYTF. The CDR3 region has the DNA TGTGCCAGCAGCCCCCCAAGGAGGGGTGGCTACACCTTC.

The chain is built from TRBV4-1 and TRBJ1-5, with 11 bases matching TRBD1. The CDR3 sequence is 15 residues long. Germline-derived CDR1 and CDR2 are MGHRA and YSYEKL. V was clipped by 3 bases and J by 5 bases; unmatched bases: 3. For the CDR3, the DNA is TGCGCCAGCAGCCACACGGACAGGGGGCATCAGCCCCAGCATTTT. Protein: CASSHTDRGHQPQHF.

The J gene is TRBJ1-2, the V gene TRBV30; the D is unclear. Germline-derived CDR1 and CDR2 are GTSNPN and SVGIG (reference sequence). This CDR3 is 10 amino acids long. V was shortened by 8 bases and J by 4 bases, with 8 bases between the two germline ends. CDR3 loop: CALGSYGYTF. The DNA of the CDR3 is TGTGCCCTGGGGAGCTATGGCTACACCTTC.

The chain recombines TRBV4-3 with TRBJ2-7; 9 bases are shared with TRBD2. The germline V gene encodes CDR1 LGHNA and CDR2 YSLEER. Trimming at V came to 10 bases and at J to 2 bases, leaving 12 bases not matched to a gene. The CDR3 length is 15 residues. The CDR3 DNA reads TGCGCCATGACAACGGGTAGCGGGAGTCCCTACGAGCAGTACTTC. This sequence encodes CAMTTGSGSPYEQYF.

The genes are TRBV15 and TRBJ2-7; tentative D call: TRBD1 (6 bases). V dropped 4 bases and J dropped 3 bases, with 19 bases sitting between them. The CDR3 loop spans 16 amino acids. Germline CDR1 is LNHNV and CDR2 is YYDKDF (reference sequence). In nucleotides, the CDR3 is TGTGCCACCAGCACCACGACAGGCACCGATCGCTACGAGCAGTACTTC. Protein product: CATSTTTGTDRYEQYF. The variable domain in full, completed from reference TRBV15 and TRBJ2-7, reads DAMVIQNPRYQVTQFGKPVTLSCSQTLNHNVMYWYQQKSSQAPKLLFHYYDKDFNNEADTPDNFQSRRPNTSFCFLDIRSPGLGDTAMYLCATSTTTGTDRYEQYFGPGTRLTVT.

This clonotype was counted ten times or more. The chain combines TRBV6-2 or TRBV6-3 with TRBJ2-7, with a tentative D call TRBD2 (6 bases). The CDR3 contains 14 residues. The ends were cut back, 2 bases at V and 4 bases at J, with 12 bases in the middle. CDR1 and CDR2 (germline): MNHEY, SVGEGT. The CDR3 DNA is TGTGCCAGCAGTTACGGGACTGGAGGTTACGAGCAGTACTTC. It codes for CASSYGTGGYEQYF.

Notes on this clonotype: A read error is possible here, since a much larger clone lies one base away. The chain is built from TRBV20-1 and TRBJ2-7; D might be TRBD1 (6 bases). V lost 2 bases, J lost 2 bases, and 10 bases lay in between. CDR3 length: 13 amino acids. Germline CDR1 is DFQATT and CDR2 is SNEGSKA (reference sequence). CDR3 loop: CSARSTGAYEQYF. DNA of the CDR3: TGCAGTGCTAGATCGACAGGAGCCTACGAGCAGTACTTC.

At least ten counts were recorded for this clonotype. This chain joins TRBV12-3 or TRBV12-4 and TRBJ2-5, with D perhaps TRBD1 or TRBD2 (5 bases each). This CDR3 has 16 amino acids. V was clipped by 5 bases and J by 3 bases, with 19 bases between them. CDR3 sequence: CASSPHPGARKETQYF. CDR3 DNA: TGTGCCAGCAGTCCACATCCCGGGGCGAGGAAAGAGACCCAGTACTTC.

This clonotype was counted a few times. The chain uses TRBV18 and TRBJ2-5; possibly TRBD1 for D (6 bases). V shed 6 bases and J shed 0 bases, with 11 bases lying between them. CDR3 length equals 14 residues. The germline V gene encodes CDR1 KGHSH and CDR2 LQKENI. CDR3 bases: TGTGCCAGCTCGCTCCGGGACAACCAAGAGACCCAGTACTTC. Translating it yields CASSLRDNQETQYF. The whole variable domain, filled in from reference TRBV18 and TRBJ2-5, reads NAGVMQNPRHLVRRRGQEARLRCSPMKGHSHVYWYRQLPEEGLKFMVYLQKENIIDESGMPKERFSAEFPKEGPSILRIQQVVRGDSAAYFCASSLRDNQETQYFGPGTRLLVL.

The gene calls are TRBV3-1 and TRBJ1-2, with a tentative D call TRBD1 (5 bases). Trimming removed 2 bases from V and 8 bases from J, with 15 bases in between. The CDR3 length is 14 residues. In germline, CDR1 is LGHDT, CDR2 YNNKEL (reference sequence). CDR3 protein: CASSQQRGSGGYTF. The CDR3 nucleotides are TGTGCCAGCAGCCAACAGCGGGGGTCCGGCGGCTACACCTTC.

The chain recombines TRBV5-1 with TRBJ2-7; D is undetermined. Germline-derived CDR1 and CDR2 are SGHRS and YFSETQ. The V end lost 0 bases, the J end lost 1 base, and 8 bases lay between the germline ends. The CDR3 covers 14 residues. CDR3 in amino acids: CASSLVSESYEQYF. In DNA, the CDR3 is TGCGCCAGCAGCTTGGTCTCAGAGTCCTACGAGCAGTACTTC.

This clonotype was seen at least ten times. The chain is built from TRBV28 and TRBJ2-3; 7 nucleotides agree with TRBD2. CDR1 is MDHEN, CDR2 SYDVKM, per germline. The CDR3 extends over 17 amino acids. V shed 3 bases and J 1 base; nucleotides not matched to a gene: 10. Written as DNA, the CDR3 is TGTGCCAGCAGTTTCGCGTTCGGGGGGTGGGGCACAGATACGCAGTATTTT. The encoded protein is CASSFAFGGWGTDTQYF.

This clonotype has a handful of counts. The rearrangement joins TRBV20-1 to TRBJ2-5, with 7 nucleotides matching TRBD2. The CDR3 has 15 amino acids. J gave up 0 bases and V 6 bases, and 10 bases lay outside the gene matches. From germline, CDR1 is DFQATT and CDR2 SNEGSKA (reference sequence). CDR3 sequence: CSAPSGGRDQETQYF. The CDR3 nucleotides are TGCAGTGCCCCCAGCGGCGGGAGAGACCAAGAGACCCAGTACTTC.

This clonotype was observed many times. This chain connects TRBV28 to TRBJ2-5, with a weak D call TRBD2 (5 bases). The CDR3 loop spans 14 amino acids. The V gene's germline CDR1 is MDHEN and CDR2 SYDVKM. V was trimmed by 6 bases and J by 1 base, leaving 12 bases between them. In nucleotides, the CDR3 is TGTGCCAGCAGAGGACGAGCGGTCCAAGAGACCCAGTACTTC. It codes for CASRGRAVQETQYF.

CDR3 amino acids: CSVVGSGGIQFF. The CDR3 DNA follows: TGCAGCGTTGTCGGGTCAGGGGGCATACAGTTCTTC. The rearrangement joins TRBV29-1 to TRBJ2-1, with TRBD1 matching 8 bases. Per the germline V gene, CDR1 is SQVTM and CDR2 is ANQGSEA. The CDR3 runs 12 residues. The V and J ends lost 4 bases and 13 bases, in that order; junction bases with no gene match: 9.

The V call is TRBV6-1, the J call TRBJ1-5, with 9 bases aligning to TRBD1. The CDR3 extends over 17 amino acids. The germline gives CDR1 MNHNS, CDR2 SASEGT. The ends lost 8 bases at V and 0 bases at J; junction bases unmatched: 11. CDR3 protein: CASRRDRAPYSNQPQHF. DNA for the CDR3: TGTGCCAGCCGCAGGGACAGGGCTCCTTATAGCAATCAGCCCCAGCATTTT.

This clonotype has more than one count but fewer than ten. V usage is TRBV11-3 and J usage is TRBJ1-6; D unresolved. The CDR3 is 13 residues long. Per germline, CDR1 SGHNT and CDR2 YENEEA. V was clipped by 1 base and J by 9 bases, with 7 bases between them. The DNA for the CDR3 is TGTGCCAGCAGCTTAGTTCCGGGTTCACCCCTCCACTTT. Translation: CASSLVPGSPLHF. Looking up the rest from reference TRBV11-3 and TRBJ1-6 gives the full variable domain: EAGVVQSPRYKIIEKKQPVAFWCNPISGHNTLYWYLQNLGQGPELLIRYENEEAVDDSQLPKDRFSAERLKGVDSTLKIQPAELGDSAVYLCASSLVPGSPLHFGNGTRLTVT.

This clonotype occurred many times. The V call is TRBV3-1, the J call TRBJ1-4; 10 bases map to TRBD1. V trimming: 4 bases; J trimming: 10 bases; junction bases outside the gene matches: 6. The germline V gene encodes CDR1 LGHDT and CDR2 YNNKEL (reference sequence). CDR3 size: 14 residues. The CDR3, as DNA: TGTGCCAGCAGCCCCAGACAGGGGGCGCGAAAACTGTTTTTT. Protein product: CASSPRQGARKLFF. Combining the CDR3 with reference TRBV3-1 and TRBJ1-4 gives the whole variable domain DTAVSQTPKYLVTQMGNDKSIKCEQNLGHDTMYWYKQDSKKFLKIMFSYNNKELIINETVPNRFSPKSPDKAHLNLHINSLELGDSAVYFCASSPRQGARKLFFGSGTQLSVL.

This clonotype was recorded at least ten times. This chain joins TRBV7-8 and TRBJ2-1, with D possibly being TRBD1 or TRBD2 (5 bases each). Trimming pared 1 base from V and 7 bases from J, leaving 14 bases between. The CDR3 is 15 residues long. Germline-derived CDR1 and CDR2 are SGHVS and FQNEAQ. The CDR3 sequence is CASSLVGGTTNEQFF. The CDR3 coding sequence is TGTGCCAGCAGCTTAGTCGGTGGGACGACAAATGAGCAGTTCTTC.

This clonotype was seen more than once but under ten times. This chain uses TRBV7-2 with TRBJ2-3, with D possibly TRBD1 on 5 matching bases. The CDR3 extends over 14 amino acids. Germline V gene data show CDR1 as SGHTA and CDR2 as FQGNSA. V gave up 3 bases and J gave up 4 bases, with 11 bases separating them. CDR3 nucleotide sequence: TGTGCCAGCAGCTTGTCCAGGGCTTCAGATACGCAGTATTTT. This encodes CASSLSRASDTQYF.

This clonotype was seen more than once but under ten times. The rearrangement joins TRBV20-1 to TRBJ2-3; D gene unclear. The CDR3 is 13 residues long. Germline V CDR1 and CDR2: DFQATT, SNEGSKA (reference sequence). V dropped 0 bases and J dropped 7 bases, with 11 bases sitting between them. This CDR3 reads CSARDDGRNTQYF. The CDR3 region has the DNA TGCAGTGCTAGAGATGACGGGCGGAATACGCAGTATTTT.